These 13 T cell receptor beta chains were sequenced from one sample in a study of neurological immune-mediated disorders. One entry per CDR3 protein results from TCRdb running MiXCR on the 5' RACE reads. The sample lists 70,000 to 95,000 distinct CDR3 sequences, approximately 17% occurring once. Sequenced sample: PBMCs. Receptors were obtained from a woman aged 40 to 50 in good health.

Many counts were recorded for this clonotype. V is TRBV3-1 and J is TRBJ2-2; D unresolved. CDR3 length: 13 residues. V was pared by 3 bases and J by 7 bases, with 9 bases between. Germline CDR1 reads LGHDT; CDR2 reads YNNKEL (reference sequence). The CDR3 protein is CASSQGSVGELFF. In nucleotides, the CDR3 is TGTGCCAGCAGCCAGGGTTCGGTCGGGGAGCTGTTTTTT.

The table lists this clonotype with many counts. The V gene is TRBV10-3, the J gene TRBJ1-1, with a tentative D call TRBD1 (5 bases). Trimming pared 2 bases from V and 1 base from J, leaving 14 bases between. CDR1 ENHRY and CDR2 SYGVKD come from the germline V gene. This CDR3 is built from 16 residues. The CDR3 protein is CAISEGRDGENTEAFF. The DNA for the CDR3 is TGTGCCATCAGTGAGGGTAGGGACGGAGAGAACACTGAAGCTTTCTTT.

This chain connects TRBV7-8 to TRBJ1-5, with D possibly being TRBD1 (5 bases). From germline, CDR1 is SGHVS and CDR2 FQNEAQ. Trimming took 1 base from V and 4 from J, leaving 14 bases between them. This CDR3 has 16 amino acids. The CDR3 here is CASSLVVGAVNQPQHF. CDR3 in DNA: TGTGCCAGCAGCTTAGTAGTTGGGGCCGTTAATCAGCCCCAGCATTTT.

This rearrangement joins TRBV10-1 to TRBJ1-1; D might be TRBD1 (5 bases). CDR1 and CDR2 from the germline V gene are WNHNN and SYGVQD (reference sequence). The V end lost 4 bases, the J end lost 4 bases, and 13 bases lay between the germline ends. The CDR3 sequence is 14 residues long. The CDR3 DNA reads TGCGCCAGCAGTGGTGGGGGAAAGGGCACTGAAGCTTTCTTT. Protein product: CASSGGGKGTEAFF.

This clonotype has only a few counts. This chain uses TRBV3-1 with TRBJ2-3; D is ambiguous. This CDR3 has 12 residues. Germline CDR1 is LGHDT and CDR2 is YNNKEL (reference sequence). Trimming stripped 5 bases from V and 6 bases from J, with 9 bases between. The CDR3 loop reads CASSFSVDTQYF. CDR3 nucleotides: TGTGCCAGCAGCTTCAGCGTCGATACGCAGTATTTT.

Ten or more counts support this clonotype. The J gene is TRBJ2-1, the V gene TRBV10-2; D is perhaps TRBD2 (6 bases). Trimming removed 6 bases from V and 2 bases from J, with 29 bases in between. Germline values: CDR1 WSHSY, CDR2 SAAADI. The CDR3 contains 20 residues. The CDR3 region is CASRKKDYEKGDSTYNEQFF. Here the CDR3 DNA reads TGCGCCAGCAGAAAGAAGGACTACGAGAAAGGGGATTCAACCTACAATGAGCAGTTCTTC.

A note on this clonotype: One end of the junction fails to match germline, which may point to a read error. The chain carries TRBV9 and TRBJ1-5; D gene uncertain. The germline CDR1 and CDR2 sequences are SGDLS and YYNGEE. The CDR3 length is 14 residues. The CDR3 DNA is TGTGCCATCAGCCCGGACGTTAGCAATCAGCCACAGCATTTT. This sequence encodes CAISPDVSNQPQHF.

This clonotype has a count of ten or more. This chain uses TRBV14 with TRBJ1-1; TRBD1 agrees at 7 bases. The length of the CDR3 is 14 residues. With 1 base clipped from V and 3 bases from J, the junction kept 2 bases outside the gene matches. The germline V gene encodes CDR1 SGHDN and CDR2 FVKESK. Here the CDR3 DNA reads TGTGCCAGCAGCCAAGGGACAGGTCACACTGAAGCTTTCTTT. Encoded protein: CASSQGTGHTEAFF.

This clonotype was counted ten times or more. The chain recombines TRBV6-5 with TRBJ1-5; TRBD1 might be the D (5 bases). This CDR3 comprises 15 residues. V dropped 6 bases and J dropped 1 base, with 13 bases sitting between them. Germline V lookup: CDR1 MNHEY, CDR2 SVGAGI. The CDR3 here is CASSLSGGSNQPQHF. The CDR3 DNA is TGTGCCAGCAGCCTCTCCGGGGGAAGCAATCAGCCCCAGCATTTT.

Many counts were recorded for this clonotype. This sequence joins TRBV6-5 and TRBJ2-6, with 9 positions matching TRBD1. With V trimmed by 10 bases and J by 0 bases, 13 bases remained unmatched. This CDR3 spans 18 amino acids. The V gene's germline CDR1 is MNHEY and CDR2 SVGAGI. CDR3 sequence reads: CATRTWGQGSSGANVLTF. CDR3 bases: TGTGCCACCAGGACTTGGGGACAGGGAAGCTCTGGGGCCAACGTCCTGACTTTC.

This clonotype was seen many times. The genes are TRBV6-6 and TRBJ1-4; no firm D call. Germline CDR1 and CDR2: MNHNY and SVGAGI (reference sequence). V lost 2 bases and J lost 5, with 6 bases in between. This CDR3 contains 13 residues. The CDR3 region is CASSYGPNEKLFF. In DNA, the CDR3 is TGTGCCAGCAGTTACGGGCCGAATGAAAAACTGTTTTTT.

This clonotype was counted ten times or more. The chain employs TRBV6-1 and TRBJ2-7, with no clear D. The V and J ends lost 6 bases and 3 bases respectively, with 15 bases between them. Germline-derived CDR1 and CDR2 are MNHNS and SASEGT. The CDR3 totals 14 residues. Here the CDR3 DNA reads TGTGCCAGCAGCCCCTCCCGTCAAAGCTACGAGCAGTACGTC. It specifies CASSPSRQSYEQYV.

This clonotype was picked up many times. The chain carries TRBV6-5 and TRBJ1-1; D is uncertain. The V end lost 8 bases, the J end lost 11 bases, and 18 bases lay between the germline ends. The CDR3 consists of 12 residues. CDR1 and CDR2 (germline): MNHEY, SVGAGI. CDR3 bases: TGTGCCAGCGGCACCGCCCAATCTAGGGCTTTCTTT. Protein product: CASGTAQSRAFF.